This T cell receptor beta chain was sequenced in a study of cytomegalovirus exposure and HLA in healthy donors (dated by TCRdb to between 2016 and 2019). For the wider study: According to an earlier analysis of 587 of the donors, roughly 180 million T cells yielded some 120 million unique TCR beta sequences and approximately 300 Gb of sequence data. The study aimed to test whether cataloging public T cell receptors could reveal signatures of past pathogen exposure. Besides the first cohort of 666 subjects, a separate validation cohort made up of 90 to 150 different subjects was used. The study used immunosequencing to profile the T cell repertoires of approximately 650 subjects and linked those repertoires to cytomegalovirus serostatus. Of the roughly 430 genotyped donors, approximately 82% fell in the genetic ancestry cluster associated with self-reported Caucasian donors. High-throughput TCR immunosequencing, statistical association of individual TCRs with disease status, and machine learning were combined to predict cytomegalovirus infection status. A later genetic analysis took genome-wide SNP genotypes for 398 of the 666 donors and used that subset as a discovery cohort. The number of donors typed differed by locus, with roughly 629-640 for A, B, C, DRB1 and DQB1, around 500 for DQA1, some 570 for DPA1, and some 470 for DPB1. An early release that covered fewer than 800 HLA-typed donors contained around 300 gigabases of sequencing data and about 84 million unique TCR sequences. To decide whether each TCR beta V gene segment behaved as functional or pseudogenic, an earlier analysis of some 570 of the donors relied on high-throughput TCR beta sequencing. All discovery cohort repertoires had been generated on a single sequencing platform. The later analysis used no new phenotypic data to find candidate immune exposures, relying instead on TCR beta sequences and their occurrence across donors. HLA typing included class I and class II loci at four-digit resolution. Alongside the repertoire data, information on donor age, sex, ethnicity and CMV serostatus was compiled. On average, roughly 250,000 unique TCR beta nucleotide sequences were sequenced per donor among 398 genotyped donors of the cohort, with roughly a sixth of those sequences being non-productive. A later analysis re-analyzed previously published TCR beta repertoires from 666 donors and added high-resolution HLA genotyping to study TCR occurrence patterns. Several DR-DQ haplotypes were handled as single units for association and clustering because linkage in the cohort was strong.

About this clone itself: Its antigen is not yet known. Base qualities were left out, and no much larger clone turns up one base away.

Spanning cysteine to phenylalanine, the CDR3 consists of 12 amino acids. Just the 36-base CDR3 DNA is kept, in frame starting at base 1. The germline V end is reduced by 9 bases and the J end by 11 bases; junction bases left unmatched: 7. CDR1 LNHDA and CDR2 SQIVND were looked up in the germline V gene (reference sequence). The cohort was made up of approximately 670 healthy bone marrow donors. Cohort members were all nominally healthy when sampled, although unrecorded immune exposures were likely present. The donor tested CMV seropositive, placing the donor among the 310 or so seropositive members of the cohort. Every donor gave a peripheral blood sample, and the peripheral blood mononuclear cells from that sample were used for TCR beta sequencing. The Qiagen DNeasy Blood Extraction Kit was used to extract genomic DNA from the blood cell samples. Overall study results and their limits: In a later genetic analysis, fewer N-insertions in productive TCRs were reported among donors in an Asian-associated ancestry cluster than the roughly 700-donor mean. For the cohort, immune exposure information was limited to CMV serostatus. Cytomegalovirus status was reported to be diagnosed by the classifier with high specificity and sensitivity in both the original and validation cohorts. Several of the top co-occurrence clusters appeared to be linked to parvovirus B19, influenza, CMV and Epstein-Barr virus, according to a later analysis. In a later analysis, HLA-associated TCR beta chains showed more clonal expansion and lower generation probabilities than non-associated chains that were equally common. Broadly in line with IMGT annotations, most TCR beta V segments showed up in productive rearrangements about 90% or about 30% of the time in an earlier analysis of under 700 of the donors. Across donors, most TCR sequences were observed very rarely, whereas some public TCRs were present in many individuals. When HLA alleles, especially DR and DQ, strongly co-occurred, attributing TCR associations to individual alleles was difficult. The 87-base-pair reads could not distinguish some IMGT-functional V segments, including TRBV6-2 and TRBV6-3, so those segments were excluded. The presence/absence analyses assumed that sequencing depth was roughly uniform across donors, and that assumption may not be true. In the study, approximately 160 TCR beta chains were listed as associated with cytomegalovirus. A further reported finding was that TCR beta sequences accurately predicted the HLA-A and HLA-B alleles for most subjects in the first cohort. In a later analysis, the rate of TCR association differed among HLA loci, with DRB1 alleles having the most associated TCRs and HLA-C alleles having the fewest. In vitro tests confirmed that a few of the cytomegalovirus-associated TCR beta chains recognize cytomegalovirus antigens. V-gene and J-gene trimming of TCR beta chains was associated with a missense DCLRE1C variant in a later genetic analysis, and the association was replicated in an independent cohort. Because some donors lacked HLA typing at each locus, the association tests relied only on the typed subset. The authors suggested that the approach could potentially be extended to other disease states and immunological phenotypes. Most CMV-associated TCR beta chains appeared to be HLA-restricted in a later analysis, and the HLA associations seemed to be driven largely by CMV exposure. Only TCR beta chains were sequenced in this cohort, and the absence of alpha or paired-chain data limited detectable features. About 17 rarely observed V segments, including chromosome 9 orphons, were excluded from the earlier analysis of several hundred of the donors because counts were too low. At a false discovery rate of 0.05, a later analysis linked 15,000 to 20,000 TCR beta sequences to specific HLA alleles. Correlated functional status among segregating V segments might reflect linkage disequilibrium, but an unknown experimental factor could not be ruled out. The sequencing pipeline was judged likely to have produced a cluster of highly shared sequence variants as a technical artifact.

Preparation of the library involved the immunoSEQ multiplex PCR assay. For the multiplex PCR, a mixture combining 60 forward primers for TCR Vbeta segments and 13 reverse primers for TCR Jbeta segments was used. The CDR3 region of rearranged TCR beta genes was amplified from genomic DNA by a multiplex PCR assay. The Illumina HiSeq System was used to sequence the amplified TCR beta libraries as 87-base-pair reads. The study's own analysis went as follows. A later analysis tallied 80 million to 95 million unique TCR beta chains across the 666 repertoires, and approximately 12 million of those chains were shared by two or more donors. Raw reads were error-corrected and collapsed into unique sequences with a nearest-neighbor algorithm that merged closely related sequences to remove PCR and sequencing errors. CDR3 sequences were aligned to IMGT reference sequences to assign V, D and J gene segments. For a sequence to be retained, a match of at least six nucleotides was required to both a V gene segment and a J gene segment. Rearrangements were classified as productive when the CDR3 lacked stop codons and remained in frame with V and J, and all other rearrangements were classified as non-productive. Following IMGT convention, CDR3 was defined as the stretch from the second conserved V-encoded cysteine up to the conserved J-encoded phenylalanine. The earlier analysis of 500 to 650 of the donors excluded any sequence lacking an unambiguous match to a single V gene segment. An earlier analysis of 500 to 700 of the donors classified V segments as functional when productive rearrangements were above 56.7% and as segregating when the standard deviation between donors was above 5%. To diagnose cytomegalovirus status from the catalog of TCR beta chain sequences, a statistical classification framework was built. In a later analysis, V and J genes were assigned by comparing TCR nucleotide sequences against IMGT/GENE-DB human TR gene sequences. Using the TCRdist pipeline, a later analysis assigned CDR3 sequences along with most-parsimonious VDJ recombination scenarios. In a later analysis, every TCR beta chain was defined by the combination of its CDR3 amino acid sequence and its V-gene family, and reads without a unique V-gene family were dropped. As a way to deal with suspected cross-contamination and a sequencing artifact, a later analysis dropped 592 nucleotide sequences that were highly shared and had low generation probability. A later analysis calculated a clonal expansion index for each public chain from normalized within-repertoire ranks of inferred template counts. A later analysis computed generation probabilities with a VDJ recombination model fitted to out-of-frame rearrangements, and checked the results against IGoR. Hypergeometric tests were used in a later analysis to score TCR-TCR, TCR-HLA and TCR-CMV co-occurrence, with a repertoire-size bias correction applied to the TCR pairs. To estimate false discovery rates, a later analysis permuted the HLA or CMV assignments 20 times. In a later analysis, co-occurring TCRs were grouped using DBSCAN, with TCRdist sequence similarity added in when clustering inside HLA-allele-positive subsets. Repertoires with fewer than 30,000 or more than 120,000 public chains, plus five repertoires with anomalous nucleotide sharing, were excluded from co-occurrence clustering. This is the immuneACCESS table as TCRdb keeps it, with only in-frame sequences that have V and J called. A part of the clones is gone; compared with another copy, unresolved V genes explain less than half, and the rest is unexplained. The V and J calls and clone size are taken from that table; D and trimming were inferred from the DNA. In all, the sample holds under 150,000 clones, and over 75% of those were seen once. The ten top clones hold roughly 5% of the sample.

The sequence is built from TRBV19 and TRBJ1-3, and 10 junction bases match TRBD1. The receptor was isolated from a woman under 40 in good health and CMV-seropositive. Sample: PBMCs. The DNA is as follows: TGTGCCAGCGGACAGGGGGGTAGGTCCATATATTTT. Its product reads: CASGQGGRSIYF.